Following are 6 T cell receptor beta chains from one sample sequenced in a study (dated by TCRdb to the mid-2010s). The library was obtained by RT-PCR. Sequencing used an Illumina MiSeq. TCRdb reprocessed the public reads (quality trimming at Q25 with fastp, clone calling with MiXCR) and kept in-frame beta chains. A single entry per CDR3 protein holds the most common genes and DNA from its merged rows. This sample comprises about 700,000 distinct CDR3 sequences, 14% of them detected only once. The top ten clonotypes cover 3.6% of the sample. Material: memory CD4+ T cells from blood. The receptors were sampled from a female donor in good health, serving as a healthy control.

The rearrangement links TRBV20-1 to TRBJ2-6; possibly TRBD1 for D (5 bases). This CDR3 contains 19 residues. Trimming removed 0 bases at V and 2 bases at J, with 20 bases between. Germline values: CDR1 DFQATT, CDR2 SNEGSKA (reference sequence). The DNA of the CDR3 is TGCAGTGCTAGAGATCCCCGACAGTTCTCTCGCCCTGGGGCCAACGTCCTGACTTTC. Translation gives CSARDPRQFSRPGANVLTF.

In this sample, this clonotype turned up a few times. The chain uses TRBV6-6 and TRBJ2-7; weak D call: TRBD2 (6 bases). CDR1 is MNHNY and CDR2 is SVGAGI in the germline V gene (reference sequence). Trimming left V 0 bases short and J 0 bases short, with 18 bases between. The CDR3 is made up of 18 amino acids. CDR3 in DNA: TGTGCCAGCAGTTACTCGCTTAGCGGAACTAGTAGCTCCTACGAGCAGTACTTC. This encodes CASSYSLSGTSSSYEQYF.

This clonotype was observed at least ten times. The rearrangement links TRBV4-1 to TRBJ2-5; D may correspond to TRBD1 or TRBD2 (5 bases each). Germline lookup yields CDR1 MGHRA and CDR2 YSYEKL. V was cut by 4 bases and J by 1 base, with 13 bases left in between. The CDR3 length is 15 residues. CDR3 sequence reads: CASSRNRDVQETQYF. Written as DNA, the CDR3 is TGCGCCAGCAGCCGGAACCGGGACGTCCAAGAGACCCAGTACTTC.

This clonotype has ten or more counts. The rearrangement joins TRBV7-2 to TRBJ2-7; TRBD1 aligns across 9 bases. The CDR3 totals 14 residues. V was clipped by 3 bases and J by 6 bases; unmatched bases: 6. Germline V gives CDR1 SGHTA, CDR2 FQGNSA. CDR3 nucleotides: TGTGCCAGCAGCTTGACCGGGACAGGGATCGAGCAGTACTTC. Translated, it gives CASSLTGTGIEQYF.

This clonotype was seen more than once but under ten times. V and J are TRBV5-4 and TRBJ2-1; D unclear. With 1 base removed from V and 0 bases from J, the gap between germline ends came to 14 bases. Looked up from germline, CDR1 is SGHNT and CDR2 is YYREEE (reference sequence). This CDR3 has 17 residues. CDR3 in DNA: TGTGCCAGCAGCTTGAGAATTGCGGCGAGCTCCTACAATGAGCAGTTCTTC. This sequence encodes CASSLRIAASSYNEQFF.

This chain links TRBV7-2 with TRBJ2-5; the D gene is possibly TRBD2 (7 bases). Germline V CDR1 and CDR2: SGHTA, FQGNSA. This CDR3 comprises 14 residues. The germline V and J ends were trimmed by 2 bases and 5 bases, with 12 bases remaining between them. CDR3 loop: CASSLRGGLETQYF. The CDR3 DNA reads as TGTGCCAGCAGCTTAAGGGGGGGCCTTGAGACCCAGTACTTC.